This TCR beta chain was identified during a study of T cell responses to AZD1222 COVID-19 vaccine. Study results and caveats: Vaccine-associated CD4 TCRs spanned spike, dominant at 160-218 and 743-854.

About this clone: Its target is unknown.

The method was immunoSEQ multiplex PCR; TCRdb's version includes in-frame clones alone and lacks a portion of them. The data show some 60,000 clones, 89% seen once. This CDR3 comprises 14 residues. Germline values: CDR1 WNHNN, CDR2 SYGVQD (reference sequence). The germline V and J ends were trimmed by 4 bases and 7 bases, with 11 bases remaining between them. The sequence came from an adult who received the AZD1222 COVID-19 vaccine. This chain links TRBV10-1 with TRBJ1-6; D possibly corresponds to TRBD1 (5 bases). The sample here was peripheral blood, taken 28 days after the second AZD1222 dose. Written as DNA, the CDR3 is TGCGCCAGCAGTGGGGGGGAAACCAATTCACCCCTCCACTTT. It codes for CASSGGETNSPLHF.